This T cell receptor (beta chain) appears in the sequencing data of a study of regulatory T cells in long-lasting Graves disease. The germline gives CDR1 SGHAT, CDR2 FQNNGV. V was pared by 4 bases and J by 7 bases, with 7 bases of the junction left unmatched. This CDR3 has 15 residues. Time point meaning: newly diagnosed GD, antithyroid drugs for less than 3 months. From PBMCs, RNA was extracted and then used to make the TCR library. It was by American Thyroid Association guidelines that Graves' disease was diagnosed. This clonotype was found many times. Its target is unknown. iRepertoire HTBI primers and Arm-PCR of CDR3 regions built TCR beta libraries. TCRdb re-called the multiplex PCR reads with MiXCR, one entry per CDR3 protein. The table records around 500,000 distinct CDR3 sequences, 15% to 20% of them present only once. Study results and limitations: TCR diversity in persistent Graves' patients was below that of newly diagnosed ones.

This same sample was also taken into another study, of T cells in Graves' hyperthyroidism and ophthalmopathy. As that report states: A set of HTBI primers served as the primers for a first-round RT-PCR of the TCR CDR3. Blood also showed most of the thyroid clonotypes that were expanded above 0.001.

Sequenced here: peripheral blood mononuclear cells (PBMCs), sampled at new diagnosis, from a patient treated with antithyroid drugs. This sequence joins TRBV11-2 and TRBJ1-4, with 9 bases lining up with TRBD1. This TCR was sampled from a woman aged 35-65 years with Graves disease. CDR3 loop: CASSSAGTGFEKLFF. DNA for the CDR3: TGTGCCAGCAGCTCGGCCGGGACAGGGTTTGAAAAACTGTTTTTT.